The T cell receptor beta chain described here comes from a study of blood T cell repertoires in COVID-19. Germline V CDR1 and CDR2: LNHDA, SQIVND (reference sequence). V was clipped by 5 bases and J by 3 bases, with 4 bases between them. The CDR3 is 12 amino acids. Clones were sequenced by immunoSEQ multiplex PCR, and TCRdb holds only the in-frame ones, with some missing. Counted here are about 150,000 clones, under 90% occurring once; the ten biggest clones make up 7.3%. The TCR was taken from a man over 45 who had recovered from COVID-19. The sample taken for sequencing was PBMCs or T cells enriched from blood (not recorded which). V usage is TRBV19 and J usage is TRBJ2-2; no clear D. The CDR3 sequence: CASSLHTGELFF. In DNA form, the CDR3 reads TGTGCCAGTAGTCTACACACCGGGGAGCTGTTTTTT.